The 15 T cell receptor beta chains given below trace back to one sample, sequenced in a study of blood T cell repertoires in COVID-19. Sequencing was performed with immunoSEQ multiplex PCR; in TCRdb, only in-frame clones are kept and a portion is missing. The sample includes fewer than 200,000 clones, 65% to 90% of them seen just once. The sample consisted of peripheral blood. These receptors originate from a man aged 45-65 years with active or convalescent COVID-19.

This sequence joins TRBV12-3 or TRBV12-4 and TRBJ1-2; TRBD1 might be the D (5 bases). V lost 1 base to trimming and J lost 9 bases, with 12 bases between them. This CDR3 comprises 13 residues. The CDR3 DNA reads as TGTGCCAGCAGTTTAGGATCCAGGGAACGCTACACCTTC. The encoded protein is CASSLGSRERYTF.

The chain carries TRBV6-5 and TRBJ2-7, with D possibly matching TRBD2 (6 bases). CDR3 length: 13 amino acids. Trimming cost V 9 bases and J 2 bases, with 14 bases left between them. CDR1 is MNHEY, CDR2 SVGAGI, per germline. The CDR3 region is CASTGTFTYEQYF. The CDR3, as DNA: TGTGCCAGTACCGGGACTTTTACCTACGAGCAGTACTTC.

The V gene is TRBV30, the J gene TRBJ1-1, with D unresolved. Germline V gene lookup returns CDR1 GTSNPN and CDR2 SVGIG (reference sequence). CDR3 size: 12 residues. With 3 bases removed from V and 0 bases from J, the gap between germline ends came to 5 bases. DNA of the CDR3: TGTGCCTGGAGCCCCATGAACACTGAAGCTTTCTTT. As protein: CAWSPMNTEAFF.

The chain links TRBV3-1 (or the pseudogene TRBV3-2) to TRBJ2-5, with 11 bases fitting TRBD2. J lost 5 bases, V lost 2 bases, and 4 bases had no gene match. Germline CDR1 LGHDT, CDR2 YNNKEL (reference sequence). The CDR3 runs 15 residues. The chain's CDR3 is CASSQTSGSEETQYF. For the CDR3, the DNA is TGTGCCAGCAGCCAAACTAGCGGGAGTGAGGAGACCCAGTACTTC.

The chain uses TRBV29-1 and TRBJ2-3, with D possibly TRBD2 on 6 matching bases. CDR1 SQVTM and CDR2 ANQGSEA come from the germline V gene. The CDR3 has 12 amino acids. Trimming took off 7 bases at V and 6 bases at J, with 14 bases between the two ends. The DNA of the CDR3 is TGCAGCGCTCTGTGGGGAGGTGATACGCAGTATTTT. This codes for CSALWGGDTQYF.

This rearrangement joins TRBV10-1 to TRBJ2-5, with a possible D match to TRBD2 (5 bases). This CDR3 contains 13 residues. Looked up from germline, CDR1 is WNHNN and CDR2 is SYGVQD (reference sequence). V was shortened by 6 bases and J by 1 base, with 9 bases between the two germline ends. The CDR3 coding sequence is TGCGCCAGCAGCCGGGAAGGCCAAGAGACCCAGTACTTC. Translation gives CASSREGQETQYF.

This clone was recorded a few times. The chain couples TRBV28 to TRBJ1-3; D gene unclear. The CDR3 is made up of 15 amino acids. Trimming pared 6 bases from V and 0 bases from J, leaving 12 bases between. Germline CDR1 and CDR2: MDHEN and SYDVKM. The CDR3 protein is CASSPDGRSGNTIYF. CDR3 coding DNA: TGTGCCAGCAGCCCGGATGGGCGCTCTGGAAACACCATATATTTT. Filled out from reference TRBV28 and TRBJ1-3, the complete variable domain reads DVKVTQSSRYLVKRTGEKVFLECVQDMDHENMFWYRQDPGLGLRLIYFSYDVKMKEKGDIPEGYSVSREKKERFSLILESASTNQTSMYLCASSPDGRSGNTIYFGEGSWLTVV.

This rearrangement joins TRBV4-3 to TRBJ2-4; no reliable D call. Germline V lookup: CDR1 LGHNA, CDR2 YSLEER. The V end lost 0 bases, the J end lost 1 base, and 13 bases lay between the germline ends. This CDR3 is built from 17 residues. Here the CDR3 DNA reads TGCGCCAGCAGCCAAGACGGCGGTCTCGGTGCCAAAAACATTCAGTACTTC. This encodes CASSQDGGLGAKNIQYF.

This chain connects TRBV5-4 to TRBJ1-2, with a tentative D call TRBD1 (6 bases). This CDR3 spans 14 amino acids. The V and J ends lost 3 bases and 3 bases respectively, with 12 bases between them. The V gene's germline CDR1 is SGHNT and CDR2 YYREEE (reference sequence). CDR3 nucleotide sequence: TGTGCCAGCAGCTCCAGGACAGACTACTATGGCTACACCTTC. The encoded protein is CASSSRTDYYGYTF.

The CDR3 sequence: CAWGGSSNQPQHF. Written as DNA, the CDR3 is TGTGCCTGGGGGGGGAGTAGCAATCAGCCCCAGCATTTT. The rearrangement uses TRBV30 and TRBJ1-5, with a tentative D call TRBD1 (5 bases). Germline V gene data show CDR1 as GTSNPN and CDR2 as SVGIG (reference sequence). The CDR3 covers 13 residues. Trimming took off 5 bases at V and 0 bases at J, with 8 bases between the two ends. Full variable domain (missing parts from reference TRBV30 and TRBJ1-5): SQTIHQWPATLVQPVGSPLSLECTVEGTSNPNLYWYRQAAGRGLQLLFYSVGIGQISSEVPQNLSASRPQDRQFILSSKKLLLSDSGFYLCAWGGSSNQPQHFGDGTRLSIL.

This clone has only a few counts. V and J are TRBV28 and TRBJ2-5; no firm D call. Germline CDR1 reads MDHEN; CDR2 reads SYDVKM. Between the trimmed V and J ends, which lost 5 bases and 5 bases, there was a span of 9 bases. This CDR3 has 12 residues. The CDR3 loop reads CASSLNGETQYF. The CDR3 DNA reads TGTGCCAGCAGTCTGAACGGGGAGACCCAGTACTTC.

The chain has TRBV2 and TRBJ2-6; 7 nucleotides align to TRBD1. V was pared by 6 bases and J by 4 bases, with 9 bases of the junction left unmatched. Germline V gene sequence: CDR1 SNHLY, CDR2 FYNNEI. The CDR3 has 16 residues. In DNA form, the CDR3 reads TGTGCCAGCAGCCAACTACAGGGGACCGGGGCCAACGTCCTGACTTTC. It is translated as CASSQLQGTGANVLTF.

The chain joins TRBV10-2 to TRBJ2-1, with 9 bases aligning to TRBD1. In germline, CDR1 is WSHSY, CDR2 SAAADI. This CDR3 is 15 amino acids long. Trimming cost V 6 bases and J 0 bases; bases outside gene matches: 3. The DNA for the CDR3 is TGCGCCAGCAGGGAGACAGGGGGCTCCTACAATGAGCAGTTCTTC. It translates to CASRETGGSYNEQFF.

The J gene is TRBJ1-5, the V gene TRBV28, with TRBD1 matching over 9 bases. The CDR3 covers 16 residues. The J segment lost 7 bases and the V segment lost 5 bases, leaving 12 bases of the junction unmatched. Germline CDR1 reads MDHEN; CDR2 reads SYDVKM. CDR3 coding DNA: TGTGCCAGCAGTGACGAGGGACAGGGTCTCAAGCAGCCCCAGCATTTT. Encoded protein: CASSDEGQGLKQPQHF.

The chain is built from TRBV18 and TRBJ1-5, with 9 bases lining up with TRBD1. The V segment lost 3 bases and the J segment 7 bases; nucleotides outside the gene matches: 7. The CDR3 runs to 15 residues. The V gene's germline CDR1 is KGHSH and CDR2 LQKENI. The CDR3 bases are TGTGCCAGCTCACCCCGACAGGGGGTGAGGCAGCCCCAGCATTTT. Residues: CASSPRQGVRQPQHF.